This TCR beta chain was sequenced for a study of T cells after yellow fever vaccination. In the case of this clonotype: Antigen specificity is unknown.

Findings and limits, study-wide: Overall, a small share of clonotypes was seen in both CD4 and CD8 compartments.

MiXCR was run by TCRdb on the 5' RACE reads, yielding one entry per CDR3 protein. In the table there are approximately 160,000 distinct CDR3 sequences, roughly a tenth of which are singletons. With V trimmed by 4 bases and J by 5 bases, 9 bases remained unmatched. Looked up from germline, CDR1 is LNHDA and CDR2 is SQIVND (reference sequence). The CDR3 has 15 amino acids. The sequence was collected from a young man who received the YFV17D yellow fever vaccine. The V and J genes are TRBV19 and TRBJ2-5; 8 bases are shared with TRBD2. Material: CD8+ T cells sorted from PBMCs, obtained 45 days after the yellow fever booster vaccination. The DNA of the CDR3 is TGTGCCAGTAGTACCTCAGCGGGGGTGGGGGAGACCCAGTACTTC. This sequence encodes CASSTSAGVGETQYF.